Listed below are T cell receptor beta chains from one sample, sequenced in a study of radiotherapy plus CTLA-4 blockade in lung cancer. Clones were sequenced by immunoSEQ multiplex PCR, and TCRdb holds only the in-frame ones, with some missing. The sample shows approximately 80,000 clones, roughly four fifths of them seen only once. Sequenced here: peripheral blood, sampled from a patient treated with radiotherapy plus ipilimumab. These TCRs come from a human donor with non-small cell lung cancer whose response to radiotherapy plus ipilimumab could not be evaluated. CDR3s include the opening cysteine and the closing phenylalanine or tryptophan. D genes are given only for firm matches. Part of the rows lack a size; the others show once, few, many or a class for expanded clones.

D gene,clone size,J gene,V gene,CDR3 protein,CDR3 DNA
.,once,TRBJ2-7,TRBV14,CASSQSRGGPAGEQYF,TGTGCCAGCAGCCAAAGCCGCGGGGGCCCCGCGGGGGAGCAGTACTTC
.,few,TRBJ1-4,TRBV6-6,CASSPGGQTNEKLFF,TGTGCCAGCAGTCCCGGGGGGCAGACCAATGAAAAACTGTTTTTT
.,once,TRBJ2-5,TRBV7-2,CASSLVGGQETQYF,TGTGCCAGCAGCTTAGTCGGCGGACAAGAGACCCAGTACTTC
TRBD1,.,TRBJ1-2,TRBV7-9,CASGDSGYGYTF,TGTGCCAGCGGGGACAGCGGCTATGGCTACACCTTC
TRBD1,.,TRBJ1-5,TRBV28,CASRGFRGRYQPQHF,TGTGCCAGCAGGGGCTTCAGGGGGCGTTATCAGCCCCAGCATTTT
TRBD2,.,TRBJ2-1,TRBV11-1,CASSRTSGDYNEQFF,TGTGCCAGCAGTCGGACTAGCGGGGATTACAATGAGCAGTTCTTC
TRBD1,.,TRBJ1-1,TRBV19,CASRPGQTMTRVNTEAFF,TGTGCCAGTAGACCGGGACAGACGATGACCCGGGTGAACACTGAAGCTTTCTTT
TRBD1,many,TRBJ1-3,TRBV29-1,CSVSTGIGNTIYF,TGCAGCGTTTCGACAGGGATTGGAAACACCATATATTTT
TRBD2,many,TRBJ2-1,TRBV19,CASTFSGTYNEQFF,TGTGCCAGTACTTTCAGCGGGACCTACAATGAGCAGTTCTTC
.,once,TRBJ1-1,TRBV6-6,CASSYSQGNTEAFF,TGTGCCAGCAGTTACTCCCAGGGGAACACTGAAGCTTTCTTT
.,.,TRBJ1-1,TRBV28,CASSLNSNTEAFF,TGTGCCAGCAGTTTAAACAGTAACACTGAAGCTTTCTTT
TRBD2,.,TRBJ2-2,TRBV9,CASSSQVGGPNTGELFF,TGTGCCAGCAGCTCCCAGGTGGGAGGGCCGAACACCGGGGAGCTGTTTTTT
TRBD1,.,TRBJ1-2,TRBV29-1,CSVENTGVDYGYTF,TGCAGCGTTGAAAACACAGGGGTGGACTATGGCTACACCTTC
TRBD2,.,TRBJ2-7,TRBV5-1,CASSFRRTSGRVYEQYF,TGCGCCAGCAGCTTCCGAAGGACTAGCGGGAGGGTCTACGAGCAGTACTTC
.,few,TRBJ1-6,TRBV4-3,CASSQESGGFDPLHF,TGCGCCAGCAGCCAAGAATCCGGGGGATTTGATCCCCTCCACTTT
.,.,TRBJ1-5,TRBV28,CASSSLPRFNQPQHF,TGTGCCAGCAGTTCACTGCCTCGTTTCAATCAGCCCCAGCATTTT
TRBD1,.,TRBJ2-5,TRBV27,CASSSYATGGEETQYF,TGTGCCAGCAGTTCGTACGCGACAGGGGGCGAAGAGACCCAGTACTTC
.,.,TRBJ1-6,TRBV6-1,CASTGSSYNSPLHF,TGTGCCAGTACAGGGAGCTCCTATAATTCACCCCTCCACTTT
.,.,TRBJ2-7,TRBV5-4,CASTPYDRYEQYF,TGTGCCAGCACCCCTTACGACAGATACGAGCAGTACTTC
.,once,TRBJ1-2,TRBV27,CASSSKPGHYYGYTF,TGTGCCAGCAGTTCAAAACCGGGACACTACTATGGCTACACCTTC
TRBD2,few,TRBJ2-5,TRBV5-1,CASSPSGAGAETQYF,TGCGCCAGCAGCCCTAGCGGGGCCGGCGCGGAGACCCAGTACTTC
.,.,TRBJ2-1,TRBV7-2,CASSLEGGLDEQFF,TGTGCCAGCAGCTTAGAGGGGGGGCTCGATGAGCAGTTCTTC
.,.,TRBJ1-2,TRBV4-3,CASSQEKGTPTGGYTF,TGCGCCAGCAGCCAAGAAAAGGGGACACCGACGGGTGGCTACACCTTC
TRBD1,.,TRBJ2-3,TRBV7-9,CASSSWGQNTDTQYF,TGTGCCAGCAGCTCTTGGGGACAGAACACAGATACGCAGTATTTT
TRBD2,.,TRBJ2-7,TRBV4-1,CASSPSGSPYEQYF,TGCGCCAGCAGCCCTAGCGGCAGCCCCTACGAGCAGTACTTC
TRBD2,.,TRBJ2-7,TRBV27,CASSPKFTSGQISYEQYF,TGTGCCAGCAGTCCAAAATTTACTAGCGGACAAATTTCCTACGAGCAGTACTTC
.,.,TRBJ2-3,TRBV18,CASSPPAAGRNTQYF,TGTGCCAGCTCTCCTCCTGCAGCGGGCCGGAATACGCAGTATTTT
.,.,TRBJ2-1,TRBV7-3,CASSLTSRADEQFF,TGTGCCAGCAGCTTAACGTCGCGAGCGGATGAGCAGTTCTTC
.,.,TRBJ1-5,TRBV7-2,CASSLGVTFSNQPQHF,TGTGCCAGCAGCTTAGGAGTAACTTTTAGCAATCAGCCCCAGCATTTT
.,.,TRBJ2-5,TRBV5-4,CASSWDIPETQYF,TGTGCCAGCAGTTGGGACATCCCAGAGACCCAGTACTTC
.,.,TRBJ1-5,TRBV7-6,CASSPDSGRVGGQPQHF,TGTGCCAGCAGCCCCGATTCTGGCAGGGTCGGGGGTCAGCCCCAGCATTTT
.,.,TRBJ1-2,TRBV5-4,CASSLVVGGYTF,TGTGCCAGCAGCTTGGTGGTGGGCGGCTACACCTTC
.,.,TRBJ2-7,TRBV11-3,CASSLDPSRGGEQYF,TGTGCCAGCAGCTTAGATCCATCTAGAGGGGGCGAGCAGTACTTC
TRBD2,once,TRBJ2-2,TRBV6-5,CASSFVAGTGELFF,TGTGCCAGCAGTTTCGTAGCGGGCACCGGGGAGCTGTTTTTT
TRBD2,.,TRBJ2-2,TRBV6-4,CASRLGGTGELFF,TGTGCCAGCAGACTGGGGGGGACCGGGGAGCTGTTTTTT
.,.,TRBJ1-6,TRBV6-5,CASSYLIAIRSSPLHF,TGTGCCAGCAGTTACTTAATTGCCATCCGGAGTTCACCCCTCCACTTT
.,.,TRBJ2-7,TRBV7-9,CASSLVVQSYEQYF,TGTGCCAGCAGCTTAGTGGTACAAAGCTACGAGCAGTACTTC
TRBD1,.,TRBJ2-7,TRBV30,CAWTLPGQGDYEQYF,TGTGCCTGGACTTTACCGGGACAGGGAGACTACGAGCAGTACTTC
.,few,TRBJ1-1,TRBV5-1,CASSLEGGNTEAFF,TGCGCCAGCAGCTTGGAAGGGGGAAACACTGAAGCTTTCTTT
TRBD1,.,TRBJ2-5,TRBV5-4,CASSITKTGEETQYF,TGTGCCAGCAGCATAACCAAAACAGGGGAAGAGACCCAGTACTTC
.,.,TRBJ2-5,TRBV2,CASIVPGNQETQYF,TGTGCCAGCATCGTCCCAGGGAACCAAGAGACCCAGTACTTC
TRBD1,.,TRBJ1-6,TRBV19,CASSTGTGAQFINSPLHF,TGTGCCAGTAGCACCGGGACAGGGGCCCAATTCATCAATTCACCCCTCCACTTT
.,few,TRBJ2-7,TRBV27,CASSPYEQYF,TGTGCCAGCAGTCCTTACGAGCAGTACTTC
.,.,TRBJ1-1,TRBV6-5,CASSERGSGKAFF,TGTGCCAGCAGTGAGAGGGGGAGTGGGAAAGCTTTCTTT
TRBD2,.,TRBJ2-2,TRBV9,CASSVGGTSGSLTGELFF,TGTGCCAGCAGCGTAGGAGGGACTAGCGGGAGTTTAACCGGGGAGCTGTTTTTT
.,few,TRBJ1-3,TRBV2,CASSEGVRALYF,TGTGCCAGCAGTGAAGGCGTCAGGGCGTTATATTTT
TRBD2,.,TRBJ2-1,TRBV4-3,CASSQVGLAGDEQFF,TGCGCCAGCAGCCAAGTGGGGCTAGCGGGAGATGAGCAGTTCTTC
.,.,TRBJ1-1,TRBV30,CAWRAQVNTEAFF,TGTGCCTGGAGGGCGCAGGTGAACACTGAAGCTTTCTTT
.,.,TRBJ1-1,TRBV27,CASSSLGGGHTEAFF,TGTGCCAGCAGTTCCCTTGGGGGAGGCCACACTGAAGCTTTCTTT
.,.,TRBJ1-1,TRBV6-5,CASSREKNTEAFF,TGTGCCAGCAGTCGGGAGAAGAACACTGAAGCTTTCTTT
.,few,TRBJ1-5,TRBV5-1,CASSPFSGEPQHF,TGCGCCAGCAGTCCATTCTCCGGGGAGCCCCAGCATTTT
.,.,TRBJ1-1,TRBV7-2,CASVRGWDTEAFF,TGTGCCAGCGTAAGGGGATGGGACACTGAAGCTTTCTTT
TRBD1,.,TRBJ2-5,TRBV11-3,CASSHRGRETQYF,TGTGCCAGCAGCCACAGGGGGCGAGAGACCCAGTACTTC
TRBD2,.,TRBJ2-1,TRBV5-1,CASSPGLAGSLYNEQFF,TGCGCCAGCAGCCCCGGACTAGCGGGATCCCTCTACAATGAGCAGTTCTTC
TRBD1,.,TRBJ1-1,TRBV6-1,CASRDRGTNTEAFF,TGTGCCAGCAGGGACAGGGGTACGAACACTGAAGCTTTCTTT
.,once,TRBJ2-7,TRBV4-2,CASSQGRGLGQYF,TGTGCCAGCAGCCAAGGTCGCGGCTTGGGGCAGTACTTC
TRBD1,.,TRBJ1-4,TRBV5-1,CASSLRPGQGNEKLFF,TGCGCCAGCAGCCTTAGACCGGGACAGGGAAATGAAAAACTGTTTTTT
TRBD1,.,TRBJ1-1,TRBV4-1,CASSSDRKGLNTEAFF,TGCGCCAGCAGCTCGGACAGGAAGGGCCTGAACACTGAAGCTTTCTTT
.,once,TRBJ2-1,TRBV6-5,CASSSIGRLYNEQFF,TGTGCCAGCAGTTCCATTGGCAGGCTATACAATGAGCAGTTCTTC